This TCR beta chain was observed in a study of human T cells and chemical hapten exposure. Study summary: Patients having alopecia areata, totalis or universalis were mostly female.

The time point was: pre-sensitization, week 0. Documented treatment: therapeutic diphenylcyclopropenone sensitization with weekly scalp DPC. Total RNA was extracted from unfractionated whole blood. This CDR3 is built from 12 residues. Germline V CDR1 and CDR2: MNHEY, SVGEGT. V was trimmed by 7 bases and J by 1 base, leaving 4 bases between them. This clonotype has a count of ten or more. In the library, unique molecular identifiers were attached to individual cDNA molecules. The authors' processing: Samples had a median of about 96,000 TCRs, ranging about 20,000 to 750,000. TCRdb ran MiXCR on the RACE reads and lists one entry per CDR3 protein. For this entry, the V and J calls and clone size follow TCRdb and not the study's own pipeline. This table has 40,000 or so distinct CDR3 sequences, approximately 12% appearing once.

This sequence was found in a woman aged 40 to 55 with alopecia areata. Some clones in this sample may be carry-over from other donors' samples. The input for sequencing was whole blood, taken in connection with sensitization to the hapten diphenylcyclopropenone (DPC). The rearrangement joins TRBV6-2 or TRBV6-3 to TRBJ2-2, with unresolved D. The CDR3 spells CASTGNTGELFF. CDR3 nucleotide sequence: TGTGCCAGCACAGGGAACACCGGGGAGCTGTTTTTT.